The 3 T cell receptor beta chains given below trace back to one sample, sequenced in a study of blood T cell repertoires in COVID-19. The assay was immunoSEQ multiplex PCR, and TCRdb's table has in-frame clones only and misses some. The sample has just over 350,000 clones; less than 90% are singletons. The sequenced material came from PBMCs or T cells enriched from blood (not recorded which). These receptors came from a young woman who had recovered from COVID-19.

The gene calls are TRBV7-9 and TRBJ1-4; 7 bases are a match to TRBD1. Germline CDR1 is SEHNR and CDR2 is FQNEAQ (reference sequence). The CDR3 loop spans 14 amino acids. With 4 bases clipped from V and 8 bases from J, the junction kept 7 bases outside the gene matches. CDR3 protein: CASSWDSSWEKLFF. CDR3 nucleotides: TGTGCCAGCAGCTGGGACAGTTCTTGGGAAAAACTGTTTTTT.

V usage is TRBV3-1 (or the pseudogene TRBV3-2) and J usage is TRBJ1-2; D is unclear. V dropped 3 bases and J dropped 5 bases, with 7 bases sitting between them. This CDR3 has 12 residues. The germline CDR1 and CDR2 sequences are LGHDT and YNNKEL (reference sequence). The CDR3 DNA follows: TGTGCCAGCAGCCAGGCGGGATATGGCTACACCTTC. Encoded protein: CASSQAGYGYTF.

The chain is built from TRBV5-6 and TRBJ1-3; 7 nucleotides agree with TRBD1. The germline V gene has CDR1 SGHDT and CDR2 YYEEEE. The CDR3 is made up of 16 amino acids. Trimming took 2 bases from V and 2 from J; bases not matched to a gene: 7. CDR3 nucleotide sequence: TGTGCCAGCAGCTTAGCTGGGACAGCCGCTGGAAACACCATATATTTT. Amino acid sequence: CASSLAGTAAGNTIYF.